The TCR beta chain under discussion was sequenced for a study of patients and donors after allogeneic stem cell transplantation (dated by TCRdb to 2018 to 2021). CDR1 and CDR2 (DFQATT, SNEGSKA) derive from the germline V gene (reference sequence). The junction carries 14 bases between V and J, which are trimmed by 0 bases and 6 bases respectively. From the cysteine up to the phenylalanine, the CDR3 has a length of 14 residues. Just CDR3 DNA is preserved here, 42 bases in frame from base 1. Preparation of the library involved RT-PCR. The reads were generated on a NextSeq 550. The public reads were quality trimmed at Q25 with fastp and then assembled into clones with MiXCR by TCRdb, keeping productive beta chains. Merged by CDR3 protein, the rows form single entries marked with the most common genes and DNA. Across this sample there are hundreds of thousands of distinct CDR3 sequences, with around 16% seen only once. 6% to 8% of the sample goes to the ten largest clones.

This clonotype has more than one count but fewer than ten. Its antigen is not yet known. The input lacks base qualities; no much larger clone sits a single base away. The sequenced sample consisted of blood, either unsorted or a sorted T cell fraction (not recorded which). This clonotype originated in a human donor who was either an allogeneic HSCT recipient or a stem cell or donor lymphocyte infusion donor (not recorded which). It is not recorded whose cells these are; they may come from a transplant donor. Rearrangement joined TRBV20-1 to TRBJ1-1; a tentative D match to TRBD1 spans 5 bases. The CDR3 here reads CSARDGGGSAEAFF. The DNA sequence is given as TGCAGTGCTAGAGATGGGGGGGGTTCGGCTGAAGCTTTCTTT.